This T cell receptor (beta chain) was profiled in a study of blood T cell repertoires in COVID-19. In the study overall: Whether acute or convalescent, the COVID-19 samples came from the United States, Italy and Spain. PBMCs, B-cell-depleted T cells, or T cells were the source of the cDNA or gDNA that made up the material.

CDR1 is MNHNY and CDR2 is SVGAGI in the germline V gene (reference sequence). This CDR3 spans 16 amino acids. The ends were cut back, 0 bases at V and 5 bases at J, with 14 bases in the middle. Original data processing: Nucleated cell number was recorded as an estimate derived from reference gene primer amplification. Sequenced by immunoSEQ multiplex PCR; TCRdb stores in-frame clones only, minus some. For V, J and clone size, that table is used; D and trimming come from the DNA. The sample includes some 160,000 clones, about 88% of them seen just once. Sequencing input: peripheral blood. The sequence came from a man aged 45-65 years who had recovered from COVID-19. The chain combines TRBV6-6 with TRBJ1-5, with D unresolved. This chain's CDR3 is CASSYSTHLNYQPQHF. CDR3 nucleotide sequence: TGTGCCAGCAGTTACTCGACACACCTAAACTATCAGCCCCAGCATTTT.